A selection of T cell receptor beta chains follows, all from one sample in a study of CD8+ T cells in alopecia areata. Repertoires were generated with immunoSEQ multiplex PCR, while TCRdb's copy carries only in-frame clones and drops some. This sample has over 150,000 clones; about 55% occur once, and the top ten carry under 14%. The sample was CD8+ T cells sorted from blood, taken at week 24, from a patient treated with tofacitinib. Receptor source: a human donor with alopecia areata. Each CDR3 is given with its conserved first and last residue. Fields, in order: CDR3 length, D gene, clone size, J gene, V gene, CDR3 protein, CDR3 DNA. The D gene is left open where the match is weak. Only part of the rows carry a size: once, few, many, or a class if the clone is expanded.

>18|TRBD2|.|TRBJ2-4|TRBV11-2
CASSWATSGGATKNIQYF
TGTGCCAGCAGTTGGGCGACTAGCGGGGGGGCCACCAAAAACATTCAGTACTTC
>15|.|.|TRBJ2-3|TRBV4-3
CASSQEAGRADTQYF
TGCGCCAGCAGCCAAGAAGCGGGCAGGGCAGATACGCAGTATTTT
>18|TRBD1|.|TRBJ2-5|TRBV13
CASTLGGQGGEKSETQYF
TGTGCCAGCACCTTAGGAGGACAGGGTGGGGAAAAGTCGGAGACCCAGTACTTC
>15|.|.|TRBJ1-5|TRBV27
CASSLVGGSYQPQHF
TGTGCCAGCAGTTTAGTAGGGGGGTCCTATCAGCCCCAGCATTTT
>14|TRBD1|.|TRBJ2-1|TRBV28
CASSSDRVIDEQFF
TGTGCCAGCAGTTCGGACAGGGTGATAGATGAGCAGTTCTTC
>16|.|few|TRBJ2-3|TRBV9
CASSVAAGQGTDTQYF
TGTGCCAGCAGCGTAGCGGCGGGACAAGGGACGGATACGCAGTATTTT
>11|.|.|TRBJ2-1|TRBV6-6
CASSYGGEQFF
TGTGCCAGCAGTTACGGGGGCGAGCAGTTCTTC
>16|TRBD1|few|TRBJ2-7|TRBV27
CASSLSKGQGGHEQYF
TGTGCCAGCAGTTTAAGTAAGGGACAGGGGGGCCACGAGCAGTACTTC
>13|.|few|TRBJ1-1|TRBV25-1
CASSESGGYEAFF
TGTGCCAGCAGTGAATCGGGGGGGTATGAAGCTTTCTTT
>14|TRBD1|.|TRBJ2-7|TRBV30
CAWSEGQASGEQYF
TGTGCCTGGAGTGAGGGACAGGCAAGTGGCGAGCAGTACTTC
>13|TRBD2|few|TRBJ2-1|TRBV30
CAWSGTSINEQFF
TGTGCCTGGAGCGGGACTAGCATCAATGAGCAGTTCTTC
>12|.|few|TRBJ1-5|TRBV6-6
CASSYLNQPQHF
TGTGCCAGCAGTTACCTCAATCAGCCCCAGCATTTT
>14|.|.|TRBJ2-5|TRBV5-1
CASSLEKGQETQYF
TGCGCCAGCAGCTTGGAAAAGGGGCAAGAGACCCAGTACTTC
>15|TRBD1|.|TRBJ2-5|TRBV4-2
CASSQDSGQQETQYF
TGTGCCAGCAGCCAAGATTCGGGACAGCAAGAGACCCAGTACTTC
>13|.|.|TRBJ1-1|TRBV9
CASSGAGVTEAFF
TGTGCCAGCAGCGGAGCTGGGGTCACTGAAGCTTTCTTT
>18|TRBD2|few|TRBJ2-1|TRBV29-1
CSVQGLAGGASSYNEQFF
TGCAGCGTCCAAGGACTAGCGGGGGGCGCTAGCTCCTACAATGAGCAGTTCTTC
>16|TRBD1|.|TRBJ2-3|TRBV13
CASSGTGTGHTDTQYF
TGTGCCAGCAGCGGGACCGGGACAGGACACACAGATACGCAGTATTTT
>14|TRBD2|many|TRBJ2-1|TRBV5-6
CASSSGLAGDKQFF
TGTGCCAGCAGCTCAGGGCTAGCGGGGGATAAGCAGTTCTTC
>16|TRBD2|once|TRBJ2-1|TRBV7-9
CASSSPPNLAGNEQFF
TGTGCCAGCAGCTCGCCGCCCAACCTAGCGGGGAATGAGCAGTTCTTC
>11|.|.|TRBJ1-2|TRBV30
CAWSRMGGYTF
TGTGCCTGGAGTAGGATGGGTGGCTACACCTTC
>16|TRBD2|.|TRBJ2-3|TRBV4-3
CASSPSTSGGADTQYF
TGCGCCAGCAGCCCTTCTACTAGCGGGGGGGCAGATACGCAGTATTTT
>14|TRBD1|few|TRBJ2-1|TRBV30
CAWSTWDRVNEQFF
TGTGCCTGGAGTACTTGGGACAGAGTCAATGAGCAGTTCTTC
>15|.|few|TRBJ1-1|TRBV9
CASSVGERGDTEAFF
TGTGCCAGCAGCGTAGGTGAAAGGGGCGACACTGAAGCTTTCTTT